The clone carrying this T cell receptor (beta chain) was observed at least ten times. Its antigen is unknown. The sample comes from a study of molecular identifiers for immune sequencing clone quantification. Study-wide context: Replicate RNA from around 20,000 or 100,000 naive CD8 T cells formed five aliquots; four were sequenced.

MiXCR, applied by TCRdb to the PCR reads, yields one record per CDR3 protein. The profile covers approximately 60,000 distinct CDR3 sequences, with approximately 18% appearing a single time and about 1.5% taken by the ten largest. In germline, CDR1 is SGHVS, CDR2 FQNEAQ. V was pared by 8 bases and J by 4 bases, with 12 bases of the junction left unmatched. The length of the CDR3 is 16 residues. Sorting was used to obtain naive CD8 T cells (CD8+CD4-CCR7+CD45RA+). The study, taken as a whole, reports: In naive cells, clones above 20 RNA copies held under 1% of molecules, whereas in effector cells they held over 99%.

The rearrangement uses TRBV7-8 and TRBJ2-3, with 10 bases that match TRBD2. The sequencing sample was made of naive CD8+ T cells from blood, with Jurkat cell RNA spiked in. Subset defined: FACS-sorted CD8+CD4-CCR7+CD45RA+ naive T cells. The receptor's source is a human donor in good health. Some libraries in this study had Jurkat cell RNA spiked in. The CDR3 is CASHPPSGSISDTQYF. The DNA of the CDR3 is TGTGCCAGCCACCCTCCTAGCGGGAGCATTTCAGATACGCAGTATTTT.